This T cell receptor beta chain was observed in a study of T-cell reconstitution after alpha-beta-depleted transplantation in children. Molecular barcoding with unique molecular identifiers was used for the TCRbeta library. MiXCR was run by TCRdb on the PCR reads, yielding one entry per CDR3 protein. The sample lists about 480,000 distinct CDR3 sequences, approximately 13% occurring once. The CDR3 runs 12 residues. The germline CDR1 and CDR2 sequences are SQVTM and ANQGSEA. Trimming stripped 7 bases from V and 1 base from J, with 8 bases between. The sample holds many counts of this clonotype. The chain combines TRBV29-1 with TRBJ2-1; unclear D gene. The clonotype originates from a human donor who donated a stem cell graft to a child with combined immunodeficiency. The sample here was PBMCs from the stem cell graft donor, taken from the stem cell graft. The CDR3 sequence is CSGLVSYNEQFF. Written as DNA, the CDR3 is TGCAGCGGATTGGTGTCCTACAATGAGCAGTTCTTC.